This record covers a single TCR beta chain. No cognate antigen has been identified for it. Base qualities are missing; no much larger clone stands one base away. These data originate in a study of blood T cell repertoires in COVID-19 (dated by TCRdb to 2018 to 2020). Regarding the complete study: Samples covering the acute and convalescent phases of COVID-19 were provided by collaborators in the United States, Italy and Spain. The material from the prospective study consisted of cDNA or gDNA derived from T cells, B-cell-depleted T cells, or PBMCs. Deeply sampled blood TCRbeta repertoires from subjects exposed to, actively infected with, or recovered from COVID-19 were included in the dataset. A freely available public database, intended as a resource for researchers studying the immune response to SARS-CoV-2, is where the repertoires were released. Samples were obtained from the ongoing ImmuneRACE study (first 160 participants) and from about 1,300 subjects provided by 6 global collaborators. The sample metadata nearly always contained a de-identified subject ID, COVID-19 status, age in years and sex. Where available, HLA class I and class II types were obtained from metadata supplied by the sample provider rather than from assay-based typing. General findings and caveats noted by the study authors: How much clinical and demographic metadata was included differed by source and by participant, and the metadata was provided uncurated.

The immunoSEQ Assay, a bias-controlled multiplex PCR, was used to amplify TCRbeta CDR3 regions from genomic DNA. From the authors' description of their analysis: The number of nucleated cells in each sample was estimated by amplification of reference gene primers within the assay. To quantify the absolute abundance of each unique TCRbeta CDR3 rearrangement, sequence reads were collapsed and filtered. For each sample, productive Simpson clonality was calculated by taking the square root of Simpson's diversity index across productive rearrangements. Entries here come from immuneACCESS through TCRdb and include only in-frame sequences with V and J called. Some clones fail to appear in such tables; in the studies checked, an unresolved V gene covers under half of the shortfall, and the cause of the remainder is unknown. V and J calls and clone size are those listed in that table; D and trimming were worked out from the DNA. The sample yields roughly 240,000 clones; approximately 86% were counted once. The top ten constitute roughly 1.6% of the sample.

Samples from volunteer blood donors who had recovered from COVID-19 were contributed by a second Seattle source. Collaborating institutions collected whole blood in K2EDTA tubes following their own protocols. For TCRbeta analysis, collaborators shipped samples as frozen whole blood, isolated PBMCs, or DNA extracted from either of those sample types. The sequenced sample was peripheral blood. The source is a woman aged 55-70 years who had recovered from COVID-19.

At the DNA level, the sequence is TGCGCCAGCAGCTTGGGGGACAGCTTCTATGGCTACACCTTC. Its translation reads: CASSLGDSFYGYTF. The sequence joins TRBV5-1 to TRBJ1-2; 7 bases in the junction line up with TRBD1. Clipping removes 0 bases from V and 4 bases from J, with 3 as the unmatched junction base count. The germline V gene specifies SGHRS as CDR1 and YFSETQ as CDR2. There are 14 amino acids in the CDR3, from cysteine to phenylalanine inclusive. The retained sequence is limited to the CDR3, 42 bases, with the frame set at the first base.